The clone carrying this TCR beta chain was detected only once. The entry originates in a study of shared clonotypes between healthy human individuals. Assay: immunoSEQ multiplex PCR; the TCRdb copy retains only in-frame clones and omits some. The table lists roughly 2,500,000 clones, roughly 93% of them singletons. This CDR3 has 15 amino acids. CDR1 and CDR2 (germline): LGHNA, YNFKEQ. V lost 0 bases, J lost 5 bases, and 13 bases lay in between. The sequence derives from a man between 18 and 29 years old in good health. Some clones in this sample may be carry-over from other donors' samples. J is TRBJ1-2 and V is TRBV4-2; D uncertain. Specimen: naive CD4+ T cells from PBMCs. Subset given: CD45RA+ positively selected. The CDR3 DNA is TGTGCCAGCAGCCAAGATAGGGCCGTTACTTATGGCTACACCTTC. This sequence encodes CASSQDRAVTYGYTF.